This is a list of T cell receptor beta chains from one sample in a study of regulatory T cells in long-lasting Graves disease. One entry per CDR3 protein results from TCRdb running MiXCR on the multiplex PCR reads. Of roughly 420,000 distinct CDR3 sequences detected, around 17% appear once; the ten largest clones hold around 10%. Separately, the same data were catalogued under a study of T cells in Graves' hyperthyroidism and ophthalmopathy.

The sample consisted of peripheral blood mononuclear cells (PBMCs), taken at new diagnosis, from a patient treated with antithyroid drugs. Every receptor here comes from a young woman with Graves disease. The CDR3 runs from the conserved cysteine through the conserved F or W. D genes are given only for firm matches. Clone size appears in some rows only: once, few, many, or a class for an expanded clone.

V gene	D gene	clone size	J gene	CDR3 protein	CDR3 DNA
TRBV5-1	-	many	TRBJ2-3	CASTRDSTDTQYF	TGTGCCAGCACCCGGGACAGCACAGATACGCAGTATTTT
TRBV12-3/TRBV12-4	TRBD1	many	TRBJ2-1	CASSRTGWNEQFF	TGTGCCAGCAGTCGGACAGGGTGGAATGAGCAGTTCTTC
TRBV6-2/TRBV6-3	-	-	TRBJ1-5	CASKRGTGIQPQHF	TGTGCCAGCAAGAGAGGAACAGGGATACAGCCCCAGCATTTT
TRBV28	TRBD2	many	TRBJ2-2	CASSLGGRDFTGELFF	TGTGCCAGCAGTTTGGGGGGGAGGGATTTCACCGGGGAGCTGTTTTTT
TRBV28	TRBD2	many	TRBJ2-3	CASNGRLAGDTQYF	TGTGCCAGCAACGGGCGCCTAGCGGGAGATACGCAGTATTTT
TRBV27	-	few	TRBJ2-1	CASRRGGGPQFF	TGTGCCAGCAGAAGGGGTGGGGGCCCCCAGTTCTTC
TRBV5-1	-	many	TRBJ2-1	CASIVGGAGYNEQFF	TGCGCCAGCATAGTTGGCGGAGCCGGCTACAATGAGCAGTTCTTC
TRBV29-1	TRBD1	few	TRBJ2-3	CSVERGTGGTDTQYF	TGCAGCGTTGAGAGAGGGACAGGGGGCACAGATACGCAGTATTTT
TRBV27	TRBD1	many	TRBJ2-7	CASSTHRGLAYEQYF	TGTGCCAGCAGTACCCACAGGGGGTTAGCCTACGAGCAGTACTTC
TRBV4-2	TRBD1	few	TRBJ1-5	CASSHEQGLNQPQHF	TGTGCCAGCAGCCATGAACAGGGGCTCAATCAGCCCCAGCATTTT
TRBV12-3/TRBV12-4	TRBD1	few	TRBJ1-5	CASTPQGAYQPQHF	TGTGCCAGCACCCCGCAGGGGGCTTATCAGCCCCAGCATTTT
TRBV20-1	-	many	TRBJ2-7	CSALQGDDYEQYF	TGCAGTGCTCTTCAGGGCGATGACTACGAGCAGTACTTC
TRBV5-5	-	many	TRBJ2-7	CASSLATGRASSSYEQYF	TGTGCCAGCAGCTTGGCCACGGGACGAGCGTCTAGCTCCTACGAGCAGTACTTC
TRBV20-1	-	many	TRBJ1-2	CSARREGYGYTF	TGCAGTGCTAGGAGGGAGGGCTATGGCTACACCTTC
TRBV15	-	many	TRBJ2-7	CATSRAPGSSYEQYF	TGTGCCACCAGCAGAGCACCAGGTAGCTCCTACGAGCAGTACTTC
TRBV11-2	TRBD2	many	TRBJ2-7	CASSLVWTRDEQYF	TGTGCCAGCAGCTTAGTCTGGACTAGGGACGAGCAGTACTTC
TRBV19	-	many	TRBJ2-3	CASMTGVYATDTQYF	TGTGCCAGTATGACAGGTGTTTACGCCACAGATACGCAGTATTTT
TRBV20-1	-	few	TRBJ2-7	CSAIQNRYEQYF	TGCAGTGCTATTCAGAACCGCTACGAGCAGTACTTC
TRBV28	-	-	TRBJ1-6	CASSLQARTNSPLHF	TGTGCCAGCAGCTTACAGGCCCGAACGAATTCACCCCTCCACTTT
TRBV7-9	TRBD2	many	TRBJ2-7	CASSPTSGRARYEQYF	TGTGCCAGCAGCCCGACTAGCGGGAGGGCCAGATACGAGCAGTACTTC
TRBV5-1	-	-	TRBJ2-1	CASSLATMSSYNEQFF	TGCGCCAGCAGCTTGGCCACTATGAGCTCCTACAATGAGCAGTTCTTC
TRBV30	TRBD1	-	TRBJ2-7	CAWRGTGGREQYF	TGTGCCTGGCGGGGGACAGGGGGTCGGGAGCAGTACTTC
TRBV6-2/TRBV6-3	TRBD2	-	TRBJ2-3	CASSYSISGTDSSTDTQYF	TGTGCCAGCAGTTATTCCATTAGCGGGACCGATTCGAGCACAGATACGCAGTATTTT
TRBV18	TRBD1	-	TRBJ1-1	CASSSNRGDAEAFF	TGTGCCAGCTCATCAAACAGGGGTGACGCTGAAGCTTTCTTT
TRBV27	-	many	TRBJ2-1	CASSLKPRTHNEQFF	TGTGCCAGCAGTTTAAAACCTAGGACCCACAATGAGCAGTTCTTC
TRBV5-1	-	few	TRBJ2-1	CASSLVGGPTQSEQFF	TGCGCCAGCAGCTTGGTCGGCGGGCCAACGCAAAGTGAGCAGTTCTTC
TRBV10-3	-	-	TRBJ2-5	CAISESRETQYF	TGTGCCATCAGTGAGTCGAGGGAGACCCAGTACTTC
TRBV11-1	TRBD1	many	TRBJ2-5	CASSLDRGETQYF	TGTGCCAGCAGCCTCGACAGGGGGGAGACCCAGTACTTC
TRBV6-5	-	-	TRBJ2-1	CASSYGAGGGNEQFF	TGTGCCAGCAGTTACGGGGCAGGGGGAGGGAATGAGCAGTTCTTC
TRBV2	-	-	TRBJ1-3	CASNQDGNTIYF	TGTGCCAGCAACCAGGATGGAAACACCATATATTTT
TRBV28	-	many	TRBJ2-2	CASSLWAGNTGELFF	TGTGCCAGCAGTTTATGGGCCGGGAACACCGGGGAGCTGTTTTTT
TRBV6-1	-	-	TRBJ1-1	CASRKTGFTEAFF	TGTGCCAGCAGAAAGACGGGATTCACTGAAGCTTTCTTT
TRBV19	-	many	TRBJ1-1	CASRKHANTEAFF	TGTGCCAGTAGGAAACATGCGAACACTGAAGCTTTCTTT
TRBV7-8	TRBD1	many	TRBJ2-5	CASSLEGQGQETQYF	TGTGCCAGCAGCTTAGAGGGACAGGGGCAAGAGACCCAGTACTTC
TRBV7-9	-	few	TRBJ2-1	CASIRGDSGYNEQFF	TGTGCCAGCATCCGGGGGGACAGCGGATACAATGAGCAGTTCTTC
TRBV3-1	-	-	TRBJ2-3	CASSQRPIAAIRGPTDTQYF	TGTGCCAGCAGCCAAAGACCTATAGCGGCTATCAGGGGACCCACAGATACGCAGTATTTT
TRBV28	-	many	TRBJ2-3	CASCSGRARTSTDTQYF	TGTGCCAGCTGCTCTGGTCGGGCTAGAACGAGCACAGATACGCAGTATTTT
TRBV5-4	-	-	TRBJ2-5	CASTSGGGSGETQYF	TGTGCCAGCACGTCAGGGGGGGGAAGCGGAGAGACCCAGTACTTC
TRBV24-1	TRBD2	-	TRBJ2-1	CATSGKVGRRRSYNEQFF	TGTGCCACCAGTGGTAAAGTCGGGAGGAGGCGGTCCTACAATGAGCAGTTCTTC
TRBV27	-	-	TRBJ2-3	CASSRRREPGGGDTQYF	TGTGCCAGCAGTCGCCGTCGGGAGCCCGGCGGCGGAGATACGCAGTATTTT
TRBV20-1	-	many	TRBJ2-7	CSAPGIKSSYEQYF	TGCAGTGCTCCCGGGATTAAAAGCTCCTACGAGCAGTACTTC
TRBV7-9	-	many	TRBJ1-1	CASSPLEGGAFF	TGTGCCAGCAGCCCCCTGGAGGGAGGTGCTTTCTTT
TRBV7-8	-	many	TRBJ2-7	CASSFRVSSYEQYF	TGTGCCAGCAGCTTCCGGGTCAGCTCCTACGAGCAGTACTTC
TRBV27	TRBD2	many	TRBJ2-1	CATRRQTSGASSQFF	TGTGCCACGCGCCGTCAGACTAGCGGGGCCTCGAGCCAGTTCTTC
TRBV28	TRBD1	many	TRBJ1-6	CASTSDRASYNSPLHF	TGTGCCAGCACCTCGGACAGGGCTTCCTATAATTCACCCCTCCACTTT
TRBV19	-	-	TRBJ2-2	CASSIRRYTGELFF	TGTGCCAGTAGTATACGGAGGTACACCGGGGAGCTGTTTTTT
TRBV5-1	-	-	TRBJ1-1	CASRGGNEAFF	TGCGCCAGCCGGGGGGGAAACGAAGCTTTCTTT
TRBV3-1	TRBD1	many	TRBJ2-3	CASSQVGDREVDTQYF	TGTGCCAGCAGCCAAGTAGGGGACAGGGAGGTTGATACGCAGTATTTT
TRBV20-1	-	many	TRBJ1-5	CSAREGPRGNQPQHF	TGCAGTGCTAGGGAGGGGCCACGAGGCAATCAGCCCCAGCATTTT
TRBV2	-	once	TRBJ2-3	CASSPLALTDTQYF	TGTGCCAGCAGTCCCTTAGCCCTGACAGATACGCAGTATTTT
TRBV29-1	-	many	TRBJ1-2	CSVVAGNGYTF	TGCAGCGTTGTTGCGGGGAATGGCTACACCTTC
TRBV7-9	-	many	TRBJ1-2	CASSFDNYGYTF	TGTGCCAGCAGTTTTGATAACTATGGCTACACCTTC
TRBV7-3	-	-	TRBJ1-1	CASSSSGLTEAFF	TGTGCCAGCAGCTCCTCAGGGCTTACTGAAGCTTTCTTT